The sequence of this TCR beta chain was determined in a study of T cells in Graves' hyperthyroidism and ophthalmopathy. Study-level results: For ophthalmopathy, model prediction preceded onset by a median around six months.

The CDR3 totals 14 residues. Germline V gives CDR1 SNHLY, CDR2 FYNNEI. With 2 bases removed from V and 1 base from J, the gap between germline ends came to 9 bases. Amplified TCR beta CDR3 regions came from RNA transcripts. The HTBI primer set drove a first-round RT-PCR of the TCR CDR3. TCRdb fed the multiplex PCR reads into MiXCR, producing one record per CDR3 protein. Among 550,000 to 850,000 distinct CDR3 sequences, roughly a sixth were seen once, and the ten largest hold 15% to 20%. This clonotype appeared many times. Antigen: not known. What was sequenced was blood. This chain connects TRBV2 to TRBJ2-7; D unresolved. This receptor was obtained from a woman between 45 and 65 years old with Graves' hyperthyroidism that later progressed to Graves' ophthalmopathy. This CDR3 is CASSEIRQSYEQYF. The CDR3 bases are TGTGCCAGCAGTGAAATCAGGCAGTCCTACGAGCAGTACTTC.